The T cell receptor beta chain described here comes from a study of molecular identifiers for immune sequencing clone quantification. Concerning this clonotype: Since a much larger clone is just one base distant, this may be a read error.

Trimming removed 7 bases from V and 5 bases from J, with 22 bases in between. In germline, CDR1 is SGDLS, CDR2 YYNGEE. This CDR3 comprises 15 residues. TCRdb reprocessed the PCR reads with MiXCR, giving one entry per CDR3 protein. The repertoire holds about 640,000 distinct CDR3 sequences, with roughly 21% as singletons. This receptor was identified in a human donor in good health. Some libraries in this study had Jurkat cell RNA spiked in. The chain recombines TRBV9 with TRBJ2-7; possibly TRBD2 for D (6 bases). The sequencing input was naive CD8+ T cells from blood, with Jurkat cell RNA spiked in. The subset is: FACS-sorted CD8+CD4-CCR7+CD45RA+ naive T cells. The CDR3 region has the DNA TGTGCCAGCGGGCGGGGTCCCGGGTCCTTCGACGAGCAGTACTTC. It yields the protein CASGRGPGSFDEQYF.